These T cell receptor beta chains were read from a single sample in a study of blood T cells in healthy people across ages. TCRdb reanalysed the 5' RACE reads using MiXCR and keeps one entry per CDR3 protein. Among 1.5 million to 2 million distinct CDR3 sequences listed, about 49% were seen once. The material sequenced was blood. These receptors were collected from a woman aged 35 to 49 in good health. CDR3s include the opening cysteine and the closing phenylalanine or tryptophan. D genes are given only for firm matches. Rows may omit the clone size; those that give it use once, few, many or a size class.

d_gene	v_gene	j_gene	abundance	len	CDR3nt	CDR3aa
.	TRBV9	TRBJ2-5	.	14	TGTGCCAGCAGCGTAGGATCCGGAGTGAAGACCCAGTACTTC	CASSVGSGVKTQYF
TRBD2	TRBV7-2	TRBJ2-1	few	15	TGTGCCAGCAGCGCCAATTTGGGACTAGCGAATGAGCAGTTCTTC	CASSANLGLANEQFF
.	TRBV15	TRBJ2-7	few	14	TGTGCCACCACCCCGGGGGATTTATCCTACGAGCAGTACTTC	CATTPGDLSYEQYF
TRBD1	TRBV7-2	TRBJ2-7	.	13	TGTGCCAGCGGTCTCCGGGACAGGGACGAGCAGTACTTC	CASGLRDRDEQYF
TRBD1	TRBV10-3	TRBJ2-7	few	14	TGTGCCATCAGTGCCGGACAGGGTTCCTACGAGCAGTACTTC	CAISAGQGSYEQYF
.	TRBV6-2/TRBV6-3	TRBJ2-1	few	11	TGTGCCAGCAGAACCTCATATGAGCAGTTCTTC	CASRTSYEQFF
.	TRBV4-1	TRBJ2-7	.	16	TGCGCCAGCAGCCAAGCGCGTGGGATCGGTGGCCACGAGCAGTACTTC	CASSQARGIGGHEQYF
TRBD1	TRBV20-1	TRBJ2-7	few	16	TGCAGTGCTAGATTGGCGACAGGGGGTTTCTCCTACGAGCAGTACTTC	CSARLATGGFSYEQYF
.	TRBV9	TRBJ2-5	.	15	TGTGCCAGCAGCTCCGCCTCACCAGGGAGAGAGACCCAGTACTTC	CASSSASPGRETQYF
TRBD2	TRBV4-2	TRBJ2-3	.	16	TGTGCCAGCGGTGAGCGGGGGGGCGATCATCCAGATACGCAGTATTTT	CASGERGGDHPDTQYF
.	TRBV5-1	TRBJ1-1	.	15	TGCGCCAGCAGCCTCCTGGGGGCGGGGGGCGCTGAAGCTTTCTTT	CASSLLGAGGAEAFF
TRBD2	TRBV27	TRBJ2-6	.	16	TGTGCCAGCAGTTTATGGGCTAGCGGGGGGGCCAACGTCCTGACTTTC	CASSLWASGGANVLTF
.	TRBV7-2	TRBJ2-7	few	15	TGTGCCAGCAGCTCCTCTCTGGGACACGGATACGAGCAGTACTTC	CASSSSLGHGYEQYF
.	TRBV6-1	TRBJ1-5	.	15	TGTGCCAGCAGTAGGGGGGGAATGGGCAATCAGCCCCAGCATTTT	CASSRGGMGNQPQHF
TRBD1	TRBV2	TRBJ2-7	.	14	TGTGCCAGCAGTGAGAGGACAGGCGTAGGGGAGCAGTACTTC	CASSERTGVGEQYF
TRBD1	TRBV7-2	TRBJ1-6	.	15	TGTGCCAGCAGCGCCAATGGACAGGGTTTTGGGCCCCTCCACTTT	CASSANGQGFGPLHF
.	TRBV12-3/TRBV12-4	TRBJ1-2	once	11	TGTGCCAGCAGTTCAGGGCCTGGCTACACCTTC	CASSSGPGYTF
TRBD1	TRBV12-3/TRBV12-4	TRBJ2-3	once	11	TGTGCCAGCAGTGGGACAGGGAATCAGTATTTT	CASSGTGNQYF
TRBD2	TRBV27	TRBJ2-1	.	11	TGTCTCATCGGGGGGGGCAATGAGCAGTTCTTC	CLIGGGNEQFF
.	TRBV25-1	TRBJ1-2	few	15	TGTGCCAGCAGTGAATCCCCCGACAGCCCCTATGGCTACACCTTC	CASSESPDSPYGYTF
.	TRBV6-2/TRBV6-3	TRBJ1-5	.	16	TGTGCCAGCAGACCTAATCCGGGGGCCCCCAATCAGCCCCAGCATTTT	CASRPNPGAPNQPQHF
.	TRBV12-3/TRBV12-4	TRBJ1-1	.	14	TGTGCCAGCAGTATTCCCGGGGCTCTCACAAAAGCTTTCTTT	CASSIPGALTKAFF
.	TRBV2	TRBJ2-3	few	14	TGTGCCAGCACGTTCACGGGGATTACAGATACGCAGTATTTT	CASTFTGITDTQYF
TRBD1	TRBV5-1	TRBJ2-3	.	16	TGCGCCAGCAGCACCGGACAGGGGACGACGATCGATACGCAGTATTTT	CASSTGQGTTIDTQYF
.	TRBV6-2/TRBV6-3	TRBJ1-2	few	16	TGTGCCAGCAGCCCAACTCAAAGGGAAGCAGTGGACGGCTACACCTTC	CASSPTQREAVDGYTF
.	TRBV6-6	TRBJ1-4	.	13	TGTGCCAGCAGTTACGGTGTGCCAGAAAAACTGTTTTTT	CASSYGVPEKLFF
TRBD2	TRBV5-1	TRBJ2-5	.	16	TGCGCCAGCAGCTTGAACAGCGGGGGGGCCCGAGAGACCCAGTACTTC	CASSLNSGGARETQYF
TRBD1	TRBV6-2/TRBV6-3	TRBJ2-1	.	15	TGTGCCAGCAGAACTTCCGGGACAGGGAACCATGAGCAGTTCTTC	CASRTSGTGNHEQFF
TRBD2	TRBV20-1	TRBJ2-1	.	13	TGCAGACAAATAGCGGGGGGCACCGATGAGCAGTTCTTC	CRQIAGGTDEQFF
.	TRBV20-1	TRBJ2-1	.	15	TGCAGTGCTAGACACGAGGGGGGTGGGTACAATGAGCAGTTCTTC	CSARHEGGGYNEQFF
.	TRBV12-3/TRBV12-4	TRBJ1-2	.	14	TGTGCCAGCGGAGTTCAGGGGAGCCCGTGTGGCTACACCTTC	CASGVQGSPCGYTF
.	TRBV5-1	TRBJ2-4	.	15	TGCGCCAGCAGTCCTAACACAGGAGCCAAAAACATTCAGTACTTC	CASSPNTGAKNIQYF
TRBD1	TRBV5-1	TRBJ1-1	.	14	TGCGCCAGCAGCGGTGGGACAGGGGCGGCTGAAGCTTTCTTT	CASSGGTGAAEAFF
.	TRBV21-1	TRBJ2-4	few	15	TGTGCCAGCAGCACAAGAGCCCTGGGACGCCCAATTCAGTACTTC	CASSTRALGRPIQYF
.	TRBV28	TRBJ1-2	.	10	TGTGCCAGTGGGGGACGGGGCTACACCTTC	CASGGRGYTF
.	TRBV28	TRBJ2-5	few	17	TGTGCCAGCAGAAAACAGATTCGAATGGGCAGCCAAGAGACCCAGTACTTC	CASRKQIRMGSQETQYF
.	TRBV29-1	TRBJ2-3	.	11	TGCAGCGTTGGTCAAACAGATACGCAGTATTTT	CSVGQTDTQYF
TRBD2	TRBV4-1	TRBJ2-7	.	15	TGCGCCAGCAGCCAAATGTCGGCTAGCGGATACGAGCAGTACTTC	CASSQMSASGYEQYF
TRBD1	TRBV27	TRBJ2-7	.	15	TGTGCCAGCAAAGGGGGCTCCTGGAGCTCCTACGAGCAGTACTTC	CASKGGSWSSYEQYF
.	TRBV6-1	TRBJ2-3	few	13	TGTGCCAGCAGGACAGCGAGCACAGATACGCAGTATTTT	CASRTASTDTQYF
TRBD1	TRBV5-1	TRBJ2-4	.	14	TGCGCCAGCAGCGTGGAACAGGGGGCAGACATTCAGTACTTC	CASSVEQGADIQYF
.	TRBV4-1	TRBJ2-7	few	14	TGCGCCAGCAGCCAAGCAGGGGTGGCCTACGAGCAGTACTTC	CASSQAGVAYEQYF
.	TRBV7-9	TRBJ2-5	.	13	TGTGCCAGCAGCGTGACTGCCACCGAGACCCAGTACTTC	CASSVTATETQYF
TRBD1	TRBV6-5	TRBJ1-1	.	15	TGTGCCAGCAGTCGCACCCGGGACAGGGAGACTGAAGCTTTCTTT	CASSRTRDRETEAFF
.	TRBV29-1	TRBJ1-2	few	15	TGCAGCGTTGAAGATCGGTCTGGATTACACTATGGCTACACCTTC	CSVEDRSGLHYGYTF
.	TRBV5-6	TRBJ2-7	few	15	TGTGCCAGCAGCTTGGAAGGGCCGGTGCTCTACGAGCAGTACTTC	CASSLEGPVLYEQYF
.	TRBV18	TRBJ2-1	.	16	TGTGCCAGCTCACACGACTCCATTACCCCATATAATGAGCGGTTCTTC	CASSHDSITPYNERFF
.	TRBV6-5	TRBJ1-2	few	13	TGTGCCAGCAGTGACTCGGAGGGGTATGGCTACACCTTC	CASSDSEGYGYTF
.	TRBV14	TRBJ1-6	.	13	TGTGCCAGCAGCCAAACGAAGGGTTCACCCCTCCACTTT	CASSQTKGSPLHF
.	TRBV20-1	TRBJ2-1	.	16	TGCAGTGCTAGAGAGTCAGGCTCCCACTACTACAATGAGCAGTTCTTC	CSARESGSHYYNEQFF
TRBD2	TRBV6-1	TRBJ2-3	many	16	TGTGCCAGCAGCCCCCTAGCGGGGGGGCCGACAGATACGCAGTATTTT	CASSPLAGGPTDTQYF
.	TRBV20-1	TRBJ2-1	.	13	TGCAGCGCCCGCAGGGGACCTTCCCAGGGGCAGTTCTTC	CSARRGPSQGQFF
.	TRBV7-9	TRBJ1-5	.	14	TGTGCCAGCAGCTTAGACGGGGTGCCAGAGCCCCAGCATTTT	CASSLDGVPEPQHF
.	TRBV29-1	TRBJ2-5	.	13	TGCAGCGTTGTTTACAGGGAGGGAGAGACCCAGTACTTC	CSVVYREGETQYF
.	TRBV7-2	TRBJ1-4	.	17	TGTGCCAGCAGCTTAGCATGGGAGGCGCGTGCTAATGAAAAACTGTTTTTT	CASSLAWEARANEKLFF
TRBD1	TRBV20-1	TRBJ1-6	.	14	TGCAGTGCCCCGGACAGGTCCTATAATTCACCCCTCCACTTT	CSAPDRSYNSPLHF
TRBD2	TRBV20-1	TRBJ2-7	.	14	TGCAGTGCTAGAGAGGGCGGGGGGGCGTTAGGGCAGTACTTC	CSAREGGGALGQYF